These 21 T cell receptor beta chains came from one sample sequenced in a study of control samples from healthy donors and cancer patients. Libraries were prepared by immunoSEQ multiplex PCR; TCRdb keeps only in-frame clonotypes and omits some of them. In the table there are more than 150,000 clones, around 93% of which are singletons. Sample: blood. These receptors were obtained from a man younger than 35 in good health.

This clone was detected once. The rearrangement links TRBV10-3 to TRBJ1-1; TRBD1 might be the D (6 bases). The V end lost 3 bases, the J end lost 4 bases, and 12 bases lay between the germline ends. There are 14 residues in the CDR3. From germline, CDR1 is ENHRY and CDR2 SYGVKD. The CDR3 bases are TGTGCCATCAGTGAAGGGGGGATTTTCACTGAAGCTTTCTTT. Encoded protein: CAISEGGIFTEAFF.

This clone showed up just a few times. The J gene is TRBJ2-3, the V gene TRBV7-9; 7 bases are a match to TRBD1. The junction had 5 bases not matched to a gene; V was cut back by 7 bases and J by 4 bases. In germline, CDR1 is SEHNR, CDR2 FQNEAQ (reference sequence). The CDR3 sequence is 13 residues long. CDR3 sequence (DNA): TGTGCCAGCAACGTCCAGGGGGCAGATACGCAGTATTTT. It is translated as CASNVQGADTQYF.

This chain uses TRBV6-5 with TRBJ1-1; D is undetermined. The CDR3 covers 14 residues. The V gene's germline CDR1 is MNHEY and CDR2 SVGAGI. V was shortened by 6 bases and J by 5 bases, with 16 bases between the two germline ends. The CDR3 sequence is CASSPTLGNTEAFF. In DNA form, the CDR3 reads TGTGCCAGCAGCCCGACATTGGGGAATACTGAAGCTTTCTTT.

This rearrangement joins TRBV14 to TRBJ1-2, with D possibly matching TRBD1 (5 bases). Germline-derived CDR1 and CDR2 are SGHDN and FVKESK. The CDR3 length is 19 residues. Trimming took 3 bases from V and 0 from J, leaving 23 bases between them. CDR3 bases: TGTGCCAGCAGCCATCGCCGGGGGACCCCTTCAACAACTAACTATGGCTACACCTTC. It specifies CASSHRRGTPSTTNYGYTF.

The chain employs TRBV7-3 and TRBJ2-1; 10 bases agree with TRBD1. The V gene end was trimmed by 2 bases and the J gene end by 6 bases; junction bases not matched to a gene: 1. Germline-derived CDR1 and CDR2 are SGHTA and FQGTGA. The CDR3 length is 14 residues. CDR3 DNA sequence: TGTGCCAGCAGCTTAGGACAGGGGGTCAATGAGCAGTTCTTC. Translation: CASSLGQGVNEQFF.

The chain uses TRBV29-1 and TRBJ2-4; D gene unclear. CDR1 and CDR2 from the germline V gene are SQVTM and ANQGSEA. CDR3 size: 13 residues. V was shortened by 5 bases and J by 0 bases, with 8 bases between the two germline ends. In DNA, the CDR3 is TGCAGCGTTCGAGAGCAAGCCAAAAACATTCAGTACTTC. Translating gives CSVREQAKNIQYF.

This clone was found a few times. The chain uses TRBV19 and TRBJ1-6, with D possibly being TRBD1 (6 bases). CDR3 length equals 14 residues. V lost 2 bases and J 8 bases, leaving 10 bases between the germline ends. CDR1 LNHDA and CDR2 SQIVND come from the germline V gene (reference sequence). CDR3 region: CASSISRGDSPLHF. DNA of the CDR3: TGTGCCAGTAGTATATCCAGGGGTGATTCACCCCTCCACTTT.

V usage is TRBV10-3 and J usage is TRBJ2-3; D is undetermined. Between the trimmed V and J ends, which lost 4 bases and 3 bases, there was a span of 14 bases. The germline CDR1 and CDR2 sequences are ENHRY and SYGVKD. The CDR3 runs 15 residues. Written as DNA, the CDR3 is TGTGCCATCAGTGGCGAATCCCGGCCGACAGATACGCAGTATTTT. Translated, it gives CAISGESRPTDTQYF.

The CDR3: CASSLIGGTGNEQFF. The CDR3 DNA is TGTGCCAGCAGCTTAATCGGGGGAACGGGAAATGAGCAGTTCTTC. The chain carries TRBV7-3 and TRBJ2-1; D possibly corresponds to TRBD2 (6 bases). CDR1 and CDR2 from the germline V gene are SGHTA and FQGTGA. The CDR3 covers 15 residues. V was pared by 1 base and J by 7 bases, with 14 bases between.

CDR3 in DNA: TGTGCCAGCAGTGAGGGGAGCGGGGGGGTCGATGAGCAGTTCTTC. Its translation: CASSEGSGGVDEQFF. The chain joins TRBV6-1 to TRBJ2-1; TRBD2 agrees at 10 bases. The CDR3 contains 15 residues. J lost 8 bases, V lost 3 bases, and 7 bases had no gene match. Germline V CDR1 and CDR2: MNHNS, SASEGT.

The gene calls are TRBV7-2 and TRBJ1-6; 7 bases line up with TRBD1. Per germline, CDR1 SGHTA and CDR2 FQGNSA. J gave up 10 bases and V 4 bases, and 10 bases lay outside the gene matches. The CDR3 loop spans 15 amino acids. The CDR3 protein is CASSYIQGPGSPLHF. CDR3 nucleotide sequence: TGTGCCAGCAGCTATATACAGGGGCCGGGGTCACCCCTCCACTTT.

Here the CDR3 reads CASSVGQGGNQPQHF. CDR3 nucleotide sequence: TGTGCCAGTAGTGTTGGACAGGGGGGAAATCAGCCCCAGCATTTT. The V gene is TRBV19, the J gene TRBJ1-5, with TRBD1 identical over 10 bases. Germline lookup yields CDR1 LNHDA and CDR2 SQIVND (reference sequence). The CDR3 contains 15 residues. V trimming: 5 bases; J trimming: 4 bases; junction bases outside the gene matches: 5.

The chain combines TRBV5-6 with TRBJ2-3; D gene unclear. Germline V CDR1 and CDR2: SGHDT, YYEEEE. This CDR3 is built from 12 residues. Trimming cost V 0 bases and J 4 bases, with 3 bases left between them. Here the CDR3 DNA reads TGTGCCAGCAGCTTGGGTTCAGATACGCAGTATTTT. Protein product: CASSLGSDTQYF.

The chain joins TRBV5-1 to TRBJ2-1; D gene unclear. Germline V lookup: CDR1 SGHRS, CDR2 YFSETQ. Trimming removed 3 bases from V and 15 bases from J, with 13 bases in between. The CDR3 spans 11 residues. The DNA for the CDR3 is TGCGCCAGCAGCTCGGCGGAGTCGCGGTTCTTC. Amino acid sequence: CASSSAESRFF.

The V call is TRBV6-5, the J call TRBJ2-2; D gene ambiguous. The CDR3 consists of 15 residues. Germline V lookup: CDR1 MNHEY, CDR2 SVGAGI. V was pared by 6 bases and J by 5 bases, with 16 bases between. CDR3 nucleotides: TGTGCCAGCAGGGGCGTTTACTTGGGGACCGGGGAGCTGTTTTTT. It is translated as CASRGVYLGTGELFF.

The rearrangement uses TRBV5-1 and TRBJ2-3; 10 bases fit TRBD1. The germline V gene has CDR1 SGHRS and CDR2 YFSETQ. V lost 3 bases, J lost 4 bases, and 5 bases stayed unmatched. This CDR3 contains 15 residues. CDR3: CASSSGTGEPDTQYF. CDR3 coding DNA: TGCGCCAGCAGCTCCGGGACAGGGGAGCCAGATACGCAGTATTTT.

This chain connects TRBV13 to TRBJ2-3; no clear D. The CDR3 extends over 12 amino acids. CDR1 and CDR2 (germline): PRHDT, FYEKMQ (reference sequence). V was clipped by 0 bases and J by 9 bases, with 7 bases between them. CDR3 DNA: TGTGCCAGCAGCTTAGGTCCGGAGACGCAGTATTTT. Amino acid sequence: CASSLGPETQYF.

The chain recombines TRBV2 with TRBJ1-5, with D hard to call. The ends were cut back, 8 bases at V and 0 bases at J, with 11 bases in the middle. The CDR3 is 14 amino acids. The germline CDR1 and CDR2 sequences are SNHLY and FYNNEI. The CDR3 reads CASERANSNQPQHF. The CDR3 bases are TGTGCCAGCGAGAGGGCGAATAGCAATCAGCCCCAGCATTTT.

In regard to this clone: One end of the junction is discordant with germline, which a read error may explain. Other DNA sequences in the same sample also yield this CDR3. This rearrangement joins TRBV5-6 to TRBJ2-3; tentatively, D is TRBD1 (5 bases). Germline assignment: CDR1 SGHDT and CDR2 YYEEEE. The CDR3 sequence is 15 residues long. CDR3 sequence (DNA): TGCGCCAGCAGCTTTGCCGAGCGTAGGGGAGATACGCAGTATTTT. The encoded protein is CASSFAERRGDTQYF. Filled out from reference TRBV5-6 and TRBJ2-3, the complete variable domain reads DAGVTQSPTHLIKTRGQQVTLRCSPKSGHDTVSWYQQALGQGPQFIFQYYEEEERQRGNFPDRFSGHQFPNYSSELNVNALLLGDSALYLCASSFAERRGDTQYFGPGTRLTVL.

The rearrangement uses TRBV29-1 and TRBJ2-7; D might be TRBD1 (6 bases). The CDR3 has 13 amino acids. Trimming stripped 7 bases from V and 2 bases from J, with 15 bases between. Germline V gene lookup returns CDR1 SQVTM and CDR2 ANQGSEA. The CDR3: CSAGDRSTYEQYF. In DNA form, the CDR3 reads TGCAGCGCCGGAGACAGGAGTACCTACGAGCAGTACTTC.

This chain connects TRBV5-1 to TRBJ2-5, with D possibly matching TRBD2 (6 bases). Germline V lookup: CDR1 SGHRS, CDR2 YFSETQ. With 0 bases removed from V and 5 bases from J, the gap between germline ends came to 17 bases. CDR3 length: 16 amino acids. The CDR3 loop reads CASSLASGGVEETQYF. The CDR3 bases are TGCGCCAGCAGCTTGGCCAGTGGAGGGGTGGAGGAGACCCAGTACTTC.